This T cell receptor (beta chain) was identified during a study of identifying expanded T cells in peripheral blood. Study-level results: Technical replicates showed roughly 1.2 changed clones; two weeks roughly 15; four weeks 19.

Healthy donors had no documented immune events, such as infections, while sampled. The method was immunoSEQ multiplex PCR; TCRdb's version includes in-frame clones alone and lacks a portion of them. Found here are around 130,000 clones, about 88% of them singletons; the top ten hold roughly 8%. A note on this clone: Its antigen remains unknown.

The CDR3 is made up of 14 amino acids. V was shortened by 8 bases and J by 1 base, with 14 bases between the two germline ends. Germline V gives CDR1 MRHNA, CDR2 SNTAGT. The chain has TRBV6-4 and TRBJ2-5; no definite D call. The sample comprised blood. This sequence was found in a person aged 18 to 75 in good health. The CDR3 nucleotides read TGTGCCAGCCCAAGGCCTGGCGGCCAAGAGACCCAGTACTTC. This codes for CASPRPGGQETQYF.